The sequence of this T cell receptor beta chain was determined in a study of cytomegalovirus exposure and HLA in healthy donors. Study conclusions and caveats: Analysis performed later showed TCR beta chains linked to HLA being more clonally expanded than equally common others.

The germline gives CDR1 SGHRS, CDR2 YFSETQ. Trimming left V 7 bases short and J 4 bases short, with 21 bases between. The CDR3 covers 15 residues. For this clone: Its antigen remains unidentified.

The primer mix had 60 Vbeta and 13 Jbeta primers. The data were produced by immunoSEQ multiplex PCR, yet TCRdb's version contains in-frame clones alone and is incomplete. The data contain 80,000 to 100,000 clones, 80% to 85% of them singletons. This clonotype was sampled from a man aged 40-49 years in good health and CMV-seronegative. Sequencing used PBMCs. The chain couples TRBV5-1 to TRBJ2-7; D perhaps matches TRBD1 (6 bases). In DNA, the CDR3 is TGCGCCAGCCGATCCGAAGGGGCAGGGGCTTACGAGCAGTACTTC. As protein: CASRSEGAGAYEQYF. The complete variable domain, with remaining parts taken from reference TRBV5-1 and TRBJ2-7, reads KAGVTQTPRYLIKTRGQQVTLSCSPISGHRSVSWYQQTPGQGLQFLFEYFSETQRNKGNFPGRFSGRQFSNSRSEMNVSTLELGDSALYLCASRSEGAGAYEQYFGPGTRLTVT.